The source of this T cell receptor (beta chain) is a study of T cell repertoires in cytomegalovirus infection. Overall study context: Shared public TCR beta signatures pointed to both CMV infection and a matching HLA type.

Each CDR3 protein is one row after TCRdb ran MiXCR on the reads. The top ten hold about 17% of the sample, which has about 480,000 distinct CDR3 sequences, more than 30% seen once. In its sample, this clonotype was seen a few times. Antigen: not known. Germline assignment: CDR1 SGHNT and CDR2 YYREEE (reference sequence). Unmatched junction bases numbered 16, after V lost 1 base and J lost 7 bases. This CDR3 is built from 18 residues. This TCR derives from a human donor in good health (CMV status not recorded). Some clones in this sample may be carry-over from other donors' samples. The rearrangement uses TRBV5-4 and TRBJ2-1; 8 positions agree with TRBD2. The source material was cultured PBMCs, sampled from culture after CMV antigen stimulation. The CDR3 loop reads CASSLSLNVAGGGNEQFF. Here the CDR3 DNA reads TGTGCCAGCAGCTTGAGTTTGAATGTGGCGGGAGGAGGAAATGAGCAGTTCTTC.